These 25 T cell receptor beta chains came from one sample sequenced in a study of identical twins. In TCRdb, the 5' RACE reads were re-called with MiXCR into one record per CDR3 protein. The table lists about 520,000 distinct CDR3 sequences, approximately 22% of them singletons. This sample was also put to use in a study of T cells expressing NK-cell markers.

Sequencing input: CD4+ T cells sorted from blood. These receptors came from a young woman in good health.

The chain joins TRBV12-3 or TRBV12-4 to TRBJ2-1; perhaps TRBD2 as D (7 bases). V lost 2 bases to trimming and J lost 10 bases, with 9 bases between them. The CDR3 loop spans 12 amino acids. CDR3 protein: CASSLSGTEQFF. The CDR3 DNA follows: TGTGCCAGCAGTTTAAGCGGGACAGAGCAGTTCTTC.

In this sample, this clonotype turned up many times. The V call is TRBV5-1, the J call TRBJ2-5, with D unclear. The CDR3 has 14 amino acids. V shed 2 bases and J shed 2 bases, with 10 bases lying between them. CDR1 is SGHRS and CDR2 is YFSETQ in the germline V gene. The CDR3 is CASSFGVGQETQYF. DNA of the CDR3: TGCGCCAGCAGCTTCGGCGTAGGGCAAGAGACCCAGTACTTC. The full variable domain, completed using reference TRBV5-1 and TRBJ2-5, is KAGVTQTPRYLIKTRGQQVTLSCSPISGHRSVSWYQQTPGQGLQFLFEYFSETQRNKGNFPGRFSGRQFSNSRSEMNVSTLELGDSALYLCASSFGVGQETQYFGPGTRLLVL.

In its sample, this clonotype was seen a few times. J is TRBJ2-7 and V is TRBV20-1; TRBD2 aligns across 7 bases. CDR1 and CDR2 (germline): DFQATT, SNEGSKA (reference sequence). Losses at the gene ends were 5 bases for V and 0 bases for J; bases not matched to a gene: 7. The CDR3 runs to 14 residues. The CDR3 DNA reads TGCAGTGCTGCGACTAGCCTGAGCTCCTACGAGCAGTACTTC. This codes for CSAATSLSSYEQYF.

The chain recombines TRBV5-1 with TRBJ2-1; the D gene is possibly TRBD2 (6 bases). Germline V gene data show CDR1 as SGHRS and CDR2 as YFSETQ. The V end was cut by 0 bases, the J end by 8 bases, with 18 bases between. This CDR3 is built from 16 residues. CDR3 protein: CASSLDSRGAGDEQFF. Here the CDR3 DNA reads TGCGCCAGCAGCTTGGATTCGCGCGGGGCAGGCGATGAGCAGTTCTTC. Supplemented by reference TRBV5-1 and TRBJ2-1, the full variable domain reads KAGVTQTPRYLIKTRGQQVTLSCSPISGHRSVSWYQQTPGQGLQFLFEYFSETQRNKGNFPGRFSGRQFSNSRSEMNVSTLELGDSALYLCASSLDSRGAGDEQFFGPGTRLTVL.

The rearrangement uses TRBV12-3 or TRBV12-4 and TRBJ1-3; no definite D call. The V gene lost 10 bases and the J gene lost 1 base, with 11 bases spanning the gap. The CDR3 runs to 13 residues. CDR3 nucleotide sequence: TGTGCCATCACAATAGGGTCTGGAAACACCATATATTTT. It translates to CAITIGSGNTIYF.

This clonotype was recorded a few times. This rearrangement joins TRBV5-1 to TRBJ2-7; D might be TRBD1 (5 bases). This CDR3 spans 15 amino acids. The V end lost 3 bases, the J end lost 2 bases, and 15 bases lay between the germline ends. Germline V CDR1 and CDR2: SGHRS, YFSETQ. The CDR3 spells CASSSTPGPPYEQYF. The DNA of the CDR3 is TGCGCCAGCAGCTCTACTCCAGGGCCCCCCTACGAGCAGTACTTC.

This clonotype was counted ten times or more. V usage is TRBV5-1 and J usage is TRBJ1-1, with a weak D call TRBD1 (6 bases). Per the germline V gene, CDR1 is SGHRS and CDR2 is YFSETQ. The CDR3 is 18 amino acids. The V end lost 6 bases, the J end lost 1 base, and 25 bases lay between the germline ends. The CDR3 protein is CASTSTIGGGGWNTEAFF. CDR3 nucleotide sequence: TGCGCCAGCACCTCAACCATAGGGGGGGGCGGATGGAACACTGAAGCTTTCTTT.

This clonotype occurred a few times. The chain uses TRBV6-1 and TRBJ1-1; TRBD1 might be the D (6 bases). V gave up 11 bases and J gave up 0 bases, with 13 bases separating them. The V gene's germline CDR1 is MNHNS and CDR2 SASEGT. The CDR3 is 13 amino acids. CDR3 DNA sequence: TGTGCCTCAAAAAGGGGGTTGAACACTGAAGCTTTCTTT. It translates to CASKRGLNTEAFF.

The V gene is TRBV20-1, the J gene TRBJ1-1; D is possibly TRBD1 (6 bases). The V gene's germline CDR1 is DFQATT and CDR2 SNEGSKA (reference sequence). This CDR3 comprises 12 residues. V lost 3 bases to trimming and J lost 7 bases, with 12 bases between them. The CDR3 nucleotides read TGCAGTGCTAGGGGCGGGGGCGATGAAGCTTTCTTT. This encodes CSARGGGDEAFF.

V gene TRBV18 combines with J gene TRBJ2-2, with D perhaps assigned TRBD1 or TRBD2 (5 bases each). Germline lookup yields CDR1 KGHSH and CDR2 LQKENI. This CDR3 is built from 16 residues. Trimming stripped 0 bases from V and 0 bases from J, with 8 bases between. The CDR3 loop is CASSPPMGANTGELFF. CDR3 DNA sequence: TGTGCCAGCTCACCACCGATGGGGGCGAACACCGGGGAGCTGTTTTTT.

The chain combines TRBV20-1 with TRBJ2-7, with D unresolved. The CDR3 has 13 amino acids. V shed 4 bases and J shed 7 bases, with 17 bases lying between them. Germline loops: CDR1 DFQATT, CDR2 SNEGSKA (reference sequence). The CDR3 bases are TGCAGTGCTATCGGTCCGGCTCACCGGGAGCAGTACTTC. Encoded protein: CSAIGPAHREQYF.

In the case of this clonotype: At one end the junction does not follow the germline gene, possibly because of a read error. The CDR3 DNA reads as TGCGCCAGCAGCCAAACTAGCGGAGCTGGCACAGATACGCAGTATTTT. This gives the protein CASSQTSGAGTDTQYF. The V call is TRBV4-2, the J call TRBJ2-3, with 8 nucleotides matching TRBD2. The V gene's germline CDR1 is LGHNA and CDR2 YNFKEQ. This CDR3 is 16 amino acids long.

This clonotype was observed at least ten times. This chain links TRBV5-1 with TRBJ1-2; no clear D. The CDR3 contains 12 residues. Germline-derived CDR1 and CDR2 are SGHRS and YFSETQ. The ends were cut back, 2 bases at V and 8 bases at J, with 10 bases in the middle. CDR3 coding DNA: TGCGCCAGCAGCTTAGAGGGTTGGGGCTACACCTTC. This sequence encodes CASSLEGWGYTF.

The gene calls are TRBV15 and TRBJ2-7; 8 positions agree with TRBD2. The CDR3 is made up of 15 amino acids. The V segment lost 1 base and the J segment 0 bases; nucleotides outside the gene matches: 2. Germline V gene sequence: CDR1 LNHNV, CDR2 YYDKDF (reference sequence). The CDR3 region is CATSRVSGASYEQYF. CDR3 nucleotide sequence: TGTGCCACCAGCAGAGTTAGCGGGGCCTCCTACGAGCAGTACTTC.

CDR3 in DNA: TGTGCCAGCAGTTACTCGAAACGAACTGAAGCTTTCTTT. Amino acids: CASSYSKRTEAFF. The chain joins TRBV6-5 to TRBJ1-1; D is undetermined. Between the trimmed V and J ends, which lost 0 bases and 5 bases, there was a span of 7 bases. Germline lookup yields CDR1 MNHEY and CDR2 SVGAGI. The CDR3 is made up of 13 amino acids.

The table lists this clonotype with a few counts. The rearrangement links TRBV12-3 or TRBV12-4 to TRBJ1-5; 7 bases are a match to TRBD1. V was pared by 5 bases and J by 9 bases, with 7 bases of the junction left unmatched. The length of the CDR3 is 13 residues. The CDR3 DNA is TGTGCCAGCAGTAAACAGGGGTGGCGGCCCCAGCATTTT. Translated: CASSKQGWRPQHF.

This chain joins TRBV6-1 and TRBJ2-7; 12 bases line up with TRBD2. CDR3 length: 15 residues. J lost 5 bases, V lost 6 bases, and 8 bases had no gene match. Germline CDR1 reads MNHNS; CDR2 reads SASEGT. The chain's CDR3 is CASSKGLAGRDEQYF. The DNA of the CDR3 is TGTGCCAGCAGCAAGGGACTAGCGGGTCGCGACGAGCAGTACTTC.

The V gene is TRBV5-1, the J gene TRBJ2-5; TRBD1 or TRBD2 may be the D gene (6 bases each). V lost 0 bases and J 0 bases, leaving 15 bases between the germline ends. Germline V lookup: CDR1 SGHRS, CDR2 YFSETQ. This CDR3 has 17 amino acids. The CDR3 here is CASSLGGLALYQETQYF. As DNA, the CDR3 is TGCGCCAGCAGCTTGGGGGGGCTAGCGCTCTACCAAGAGACCCAGTACTTC.

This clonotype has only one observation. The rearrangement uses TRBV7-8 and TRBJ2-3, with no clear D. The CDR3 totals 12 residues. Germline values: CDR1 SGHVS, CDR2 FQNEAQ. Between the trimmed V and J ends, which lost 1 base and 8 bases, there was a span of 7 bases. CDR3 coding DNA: TGTGCCAGCAGCTTAGAAGAAGGTACGCAGTATTTT. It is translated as CASSLEEGTQYF.

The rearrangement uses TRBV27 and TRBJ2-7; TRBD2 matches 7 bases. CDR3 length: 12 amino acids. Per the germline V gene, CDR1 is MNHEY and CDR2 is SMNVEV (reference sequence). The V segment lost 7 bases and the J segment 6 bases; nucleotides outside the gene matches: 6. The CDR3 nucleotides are TGTGCCAGCACGCGGACGGGAGGCGAGCAGTACTTC. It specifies CASTRTGGEQYF.

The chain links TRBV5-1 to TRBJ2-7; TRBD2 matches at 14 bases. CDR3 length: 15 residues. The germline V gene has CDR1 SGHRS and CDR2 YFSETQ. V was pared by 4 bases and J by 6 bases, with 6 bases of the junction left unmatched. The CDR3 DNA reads TGCGCCAGCAGCACGGCGGGACTAGCGGGAGTCGAGCAGTACTTC. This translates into CASSTAGLAGVEQYF.

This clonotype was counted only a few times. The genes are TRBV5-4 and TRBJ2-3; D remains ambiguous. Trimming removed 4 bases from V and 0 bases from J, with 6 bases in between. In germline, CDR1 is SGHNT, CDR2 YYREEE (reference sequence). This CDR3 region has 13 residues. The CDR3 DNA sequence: TGTGCCAGCAGCAGGGAAAGCACAGATACGCAGTATTTT. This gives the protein CASSRESTDTQYF. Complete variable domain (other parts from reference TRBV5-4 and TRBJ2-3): ETGVTQSPTHLIKTRGQQVTLRCSSQSGHNTVSWYQQALGQGPQFIFQYYREEENGRGNFPPRFSGLQFPNYSSELNVNALELDDSALYLCASSRESTDTQYFGPGTRLTVL.

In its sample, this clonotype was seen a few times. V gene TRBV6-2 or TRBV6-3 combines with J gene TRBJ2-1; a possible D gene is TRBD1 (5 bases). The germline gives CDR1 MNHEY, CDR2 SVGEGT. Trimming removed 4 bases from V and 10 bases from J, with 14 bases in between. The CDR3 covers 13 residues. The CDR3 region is CASSLGAPTEQFF. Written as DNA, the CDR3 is TGTGCCAGCAGTTTAGGGGCCCCAACCGAGCAGTTCTTC.

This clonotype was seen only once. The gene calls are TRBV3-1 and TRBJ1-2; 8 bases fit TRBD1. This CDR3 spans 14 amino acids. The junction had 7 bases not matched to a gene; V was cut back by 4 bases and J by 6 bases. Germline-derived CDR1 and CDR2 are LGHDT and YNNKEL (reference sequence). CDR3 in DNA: TGTGCCAGCAGCCCGCAGACAGGGGCCCATGGCTACACCTTC. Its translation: CASSPQTGAHGYTF.

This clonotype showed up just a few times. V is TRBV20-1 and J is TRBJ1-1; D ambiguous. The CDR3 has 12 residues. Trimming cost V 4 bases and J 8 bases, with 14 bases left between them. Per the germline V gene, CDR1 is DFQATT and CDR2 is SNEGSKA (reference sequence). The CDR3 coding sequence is TGCAGTGCTACTAGCGCCCCAAAGGAAGCTTTCTTT. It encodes CSATSAPKEAFF.